The sequence of this T cell receptor beta chain was determined in a study of radiation and T cells in renal cell carcinoma. Study outcomes and limitations: Tumor samples were small regions of approximately 0.92 g.

Notes on this clone: The target antigen is unknown.

The V and J ends lost 0 bases and 0 bases respectively, with 10 bases between them. The CDR3 sequence is 16 residues long. CDR1 is SGHRS and CDR2 is YFSETQ in the germline V gene. Treatment denoted: treatment-naive control, cytoreductive nephrectomy. Control tumors came from treatment-naive patients without prior radiation. Clear cell pathology was present in this patient's renal cell carcinoma. TCRdb's copy holds only in-frame clones and misses some; the assay was immunoSEQ multiplex PCR. The repertoire holds around 26,000 clones, with over 45% as singletons. This receptor was identified in a man between 35 and 55 years old with renal cell carcinoma. The sample in question was tumor tissue, obtained from a patient whose treatment was nephrectomy without radiotherapy. V and J are TRBV5-1 and TRBJ2-1; no clear D. DNA for the CDR3: TGCGCCAGCAGCTTGGGTGAAGGGCCCTCCTACAATGAGCAGTTCTTC. It specifies CASSLGEGPSYNEQFF.